This T cell receptor beta chain was retrieved from a study of blood T cell repertoires in COVID-19. Germline V gene sequence: CDR1 GTSNPN, CDR2 SVGIG (reference sequence). The CDR3 extends over 16 amino acids. V lost 2 bases and J lost 8; bases outside the gene matches: 8. Only in-frame clones appear in the TCRdb table, and some are missing; sequencing was by immunoSEQ multiplex PCR. The sample records some 200,000 clones, roughly 82% being singletons. The rearrangement links TRBV30 to TRBJ2-1, with 14 nucleotides matching TRBD2. Sequenced input: PBMCs or T cells enriched from blood (not recorded which). This sequence was found in a woman between 55 and 75 years old with acute COVID-19. The CDR3 spells CAWSPTGLAGVYEQFF. CDR3 coding DNA: TGTGCCTGGAGTCCGACGGGACTAGCGGGGGTTTATGAGCAGTTCTTC.